This T cell receptor beta chain was observed in a study of T-cell memory formation after mild COVID-19. On the study more broadly: TCR clusters were mostly confined to one donor each.

Study results and caveats: Clones from the second wave (peaking day 37) had unconfirmed SARS-CoV-2 specificity.

TCRdb re-derived calls from the 5' RACE reads in MiXCR, one entry per CDR3 protein. In the table there are fewer than 250,000 distinct CDR3 sequences, around 18% of which are singletons. This clonotype has just a few counts. Its antigen is undetermined. The V gene lost 0 bases and the J gene lost 6 bases, with 9 bases spanning the gap. From germline, CDR1 is SGHTA and CDR2 FQGNSA. This CDR3 spans 14 amino acids. The specimen sequenced was PBMCs or a T cell subset sorted from them (not recorded which). This TCR derives from an adult woman who had mild COVID-19 (a few samples of this study predate the infection). Cell type and time point are not known. The chain couples TRBV7-2 to TRBJ1-5; no reliable D call. Written as DNA, the CDR3 is TGTGCCAGCAGCTTAGCTGGGGAGGGTCAGCCCCAGCATTTT. It encodes CASSLAGEGQPQHF.